Below, one T cell receptor (beta chain) is given with its context. Its specificity is not known. The sample comes from a study of somatic mutations in cytotoxic T cells in rheumatoid arthritis. Study-level findings and limits: Clonality of CD8+ cells rose with age in rheumatoid arthritis patients but not healthy controls.

The V gene's germline CDR1 is SGHVS and CDR2 FQNEAQ. This CDR3 is built from 15 residues. Trimming took 4 bases from V and 2 from J; bases not matched to a gene: 4. Sequenced by immunoSEQ multiplex PCR; TCRdb stores in-frame clones only, minus some. The data show some 10,000 clones, with roughly 73% seen just once and more than 30% held by the top ten. The sample comprised CD8+ T cells sorted from blood. The chain joins TRBV7-8 to TRBJ2-2; TRBD1 aligns across 7 bases. The receptor was isolated from a man in his sixties in good health. The CDR3 loop reads CASSYGQENTGELFF. In DNA form, the CDR3 reads TGTGCCAGCAGCTACGGACAGGAAAACACCGGGGAGCTGTTTTTT.